The 5 T cell receptor beta chains in this list originate from one sample, sequenced in a study of blood T cell repertoires in COVID-19. Sequencing used immunoSEQ multiplex PCR; TCRdb keeps in-frame clones, though not all of them. The table includes 180,000 or so clones, around 81% detected once. Sequenced input: peripheral blood. Receptor source: a human donor with acute or convalescent COVID-19. The donor label of this sample is uncertain.

The CDR3 coding sequence is TGTGCCAGCAGCTTAGACACATACCAAGCTTTCTTT. Translated, it gives CASSLDTYQAFF. The chain recombines TRBV7-8 with TRBJ1-1, with no clear D. The CDR3 is made up of 12 amino acids. From germline, CDR1 is SGHVS and CDR2 FQNEAQ. V lost 1 base to trimming and J lost 9 bases, with 9 bases between them.

In nucleotides, the CDR3 is TGTGCCAGAGGGGTCTCAGGGGCGGAAGCTTTCTTT. This sequence encodes CARGVSGAEAFF. The chain couples TRBV11-2 to TRBJ1-1, with TRBD1 as a possible D gene (6 bases). Germline V gives CDR1 SGHAT, CDR2 FQNNGV. The CDR3 runs to 12 residues. Trimming stripped 9 bases from V and 8 bases from J, with 16 bases between.

The chain links TRBV5-1 to TRBJ1-2; 8 bases agree with TRBD1. The CDR3 runs 13 residues. The junction had 3 bases not matched to a gene; V was cut back by 1 base and J by 7 bases. CDR1 is SGHRS and CDR2 is YFSETQ in the germline V gene. CDR3 in amino acids: CASSLIQGGGYTF. The CDR3 nucleotides are TGCGCCAGCAGCTTGATACAGGGGGGTGGCTACACCTTC.

The J gene is TRBJ1-2, the V gene TRBV11-2; D is ambiguous. CDR1 is SGHAT and CDR2 is FQNNGV in the germline V gene. V lost 5 bases, J lost 3 bases, and 13 bases lay in between. The CDR3 extends over 14 amino acids. The CDR3 coding sequence is TGTGCCAGCAGCCCCCTAAGCGGGGACTATGGCTACACCTTC. Amino acid sequence: CASSPLSGDYGYTF.

V is TRBV19 and J is TRBJ2-7, with TRBD2 as a possible D gene (6 bases). CDR1 is LNHDA, CDR2 SQIVND, per germline (reference sequence). The CDR3 loop spans 13 amino acids. Deletions cut 3 bases from V and 3 bases from J, with 9 bases between. The CDR3 is CASSIGGHYEQYF. The CDR3 DNA sequence: TGTGCCAGTAGTATTGGAGGGCACTACGAGCAGTACTTC.